These 20 T cell receptor beta chains were sequenced from one sample in a study of CD8+CD57+ T cells in acquired aplastic anemia. CDR3 and TCR beta VDJ profiling relied on a genomic DNA template. MiXCR was run by TCRdb on the reads, yielding one entry per CDR3 protein. The sample includes about 190,000 distinct CDR3 sequences, approximately 52% seen only once; the top ten take about 17%. The specimen sequenced was sorted CD4+, CD8+, or CD8+CD57+ T cells (not recorded which) from PBMCs. Every receptor here comes from a human donor in good health, serving as a control.

This clonotype was seen repeatedly, ten times or more. The chain has TRBV19 and TRBJ1-1, with 7 bases identical to TRBD1. Germline V gene lookup returns CDR1 LNHDA and CDR2 SQIVND (reference sequence). There are 13 residues in the CDR3. J was trimmed by 6 bases and V by 3 bases; bases with no gene match: 4. DNA for the CDR3: TGTGCCAGTAGTATGGGCAGGGGGGCTGAAGCTTTCTTT. Encoded protein: CASSMGRGAEAFF.

The rearrangement links TRBV4-1 to TRBJ1-3, with TRBD1 matching over 10 bases. CDR1 is MGHRA, CDR2 YSYEKL, per germline. This CDR3 contains 17 residues. The V and J ends lost 4 bases and 4 bases, in that order; junction bases with no gene match: 10. This chain's CDR3 is CASSRTAGTGVGNTIYF. DNA for the CDR3: TGCGCCAGCAGCCGCACCGCGGGGACAGGGGTCGGAAACACCATATATTTT.

The gene calls are TRBV28 and TRBJ2-5; 10 bases agree with TRBD2. Germline CDR1 reads MDHEN; CDR2 reads SYDVKM. The CDR3 consists of 13 residues. J lost 5 bases, V lost 6 bases, and 3 bases had no gene match. For the CDR3, the DNA is TGTGCCAGCAGATATAGCGGGGGGGAGACCCAGTACTTC. It codes for CASRYSGGETQYF.

Of note for this clonotype: Since a much larger clone is just one base distant, this may be a read error. The V and J genes are TRBV10-3 and TRBJ2-5; 11 nucleotides agree with TRBD2. CDR3 length: 14 residues. V was clipped by 5 bases and J by 5 bases; unmatched bases: 4. Germline V gives CDR1 ENHRY, CDR2 SYGVKD. Here the CDR3 reads CAISPSGGRETQYF. DNA of the CDR3: TGTGCCATCAGTCCTAGCGGGGGGCGGGAGACCCAGTACTTC.

This clonotype has a count of ten or more. This rearrangement joins TRBV7-2 to TRBJ1-5; maybe TRBD1 (6 bases). Germline values: CDR1 SGHTA, CDR2 FQGNSA. The CDR3 totals 14 residues. The V end lost 0 bases, the J end lost 7 bases, and 10 bases lay between the germline ends. CDR3 nucleotide sequence: TGTGCCAGCAGCTTAGCTACAGGGCTCCAGCCCCAGCATTTT. It is translated as CASSLATGLQPQHF. The full variable domain, completed using reference TRBV7-2 and TRBJ1-5, is GAGVSQSPSNKVTEKGKDVELRCDPISGHTALYWYRQSLGQGLEFLIYFQGNSAPDKSGLPSDRFSAERTGGSVSTLTIQRTQQEDSAVYLCASSLATGLQPQHFGDGTRLSIL.

This clonotype has just one count. The rearrangement links TRBV7-2 to TRBJ1-1; 7 nucleotides agree with TRBD1. V trimming: 5 bases; J trimming: 0 bases; junction bases outside the gene matches: 6. The CDR3 loop spans 15 amino acids. The germline gives CDR1 SGHTA, CDR2 FQGNSA. This CDR3 is CASSAPGGVNTEAFF. The CDR3 coding sequence is TGTGCCAGCAGCGCACCAGGGGGGGTGAACACTGAAGCTTTCTTT.

This clonotype was counted ten times or more. The CDR3 nucleotides are TGTGCCAGCAGCAAAGAAGTATACAATGAGCAGTTCTTC. This encodes CASSKEVYNEQFF. V gene TRBV6-4 combines with J gene TRBJ2-1; D is unresolved. Germline CDR1 MRHNA, CDR2 SNTAGT. Deletions cut 6 bases from V and 4 bases from J, with 10 bases between. The CDR3 totals 13 residues.

The chain has TRBV10-3 and TRBJ1-1; D is uncertain. Trimming removed 10 bases at V and 3 bases at J, with 9 bases between. The V gene's germline CDR1 is ENHRY and CDR2 SYGVKD. There are 11 residues in the CDR3. The CDR3 spells CATVRDTEAFF. The CDR3 DNA reads as TGTGCCACCGTGAGGGACACTGAAGCTTTCTTT.

The chain carries TRBV7-9 and TRBJ2-6; no definite D call. Germline V gene data show CDR1 as SEHNR and CDR2 as FQNEAQ (reference sequence). The CDR3 totals 13 residues. Trimming pared 8 bases from V and 2 bases from J, leaving 7 bases between. This CDR3 reads CASSQTGANVLTF. The CDR3 DNA reads TGTGCCAGCTCCCAAACTGGGGCCAACGTCCTGACTTTC.

To note about this clonotype: A much larger clone is a single base away; this may be a read error. This likely comes from a read error, as the CDR3 has no conserved phenylalanine or tryptophan at its end. The gene calls are TRBV6-5 and TRBJ1-4; 8 nucleotides agree with TRBD1. CDR1 and CDR2 from the germline V gene are MNHEY and SVGAGI. The junction had 5 bases not matched to a gene; V was cut back by 5 bases and J by 0 bases. The CDR3 runs 16 residues. CDR3 amino acids: CASSRTGTATNEKLFS. In nucleotides, the CDR3 is TGTGCCAGCAGTCGGACAGGGACTGCAACTAATGAAAAACTGTTTTCT.

The V and J genes are TRBV7-8 and TRBJ2-5; 11 nucleotides match TRBD2. V lost 1 base and J lost 6; bases outside the gene matches: 4. Germline assignment: CDR1 SGHVS and CDR2 FQNEAQ. The CDR3 extends over 15 amino acids. The CDR3 DNA follows: TGTGCCAGCAGCTTAGTTAGCGGGGGGGCGAAGACCCAGTACTTC. Translating it yields CASSLVSGGAKTQYF.

There are many counts of this clonotype. V gene TRBV5-1 combines with J gene TRBJ1-3; no reliable D call. Per the germline V gene, CDR1 is SGHRS and CDR2 is YFSETQ. The V end lost 0 bases, the J end lost 0 bases, and 10 bases lay between the germline ends. This CDR3 comprises 16 residues. For the CDR3, the DNA is TGCGCCAGCAGCTTGGGTGTCAGATCCTCTGGAAACACCATATATTTT. Protein: CASSLGVRSSGNTIYF.

This clonotype was counted between two and nine times. The chain links TRBV9 to TRBJ2-7; TRBD2 aligns across 14 bases. The CDR3 covers 16 residues. With 4 bases clipped from V and 4 bases from J, the junction kept 7 bases outside the gene matches. Germline-derived CDR1 and CDR2 are SGDLS and YYNGEE. CDR3 DNA: TGTGCCAGCAGCCTCCGACTAGCGGGGGGGCCGTACGAGCAGTACTTC. It codes for CASSLRLAGGPYEQYF.

The chain joins TRBV2 to TRBJ2-7, with 9 bases lining up with TRBD2. The length of the CDR3 is 15 residues. The trim removed 6 bases at V and 5 bases at J, leaving 11 bases unmatched. The germline CDR1 and CDR2 sequences are SNHLY and FYNNEI. CDR3 sequence (DNA): TGTGCCAGCAGCGAAACGTCCGGGACTAGCCACGAGCAGTACTTC. Amino acid sequence: CASSETSGTSHEQYF. The variable domain in full, completed from reference TRBV2 and TRBJ2-7, reads EPEVTQTPSHQVTQMGQEVILRCVPISNHLYFYWYRQILGQKVEFLVSFYNNEISEKSEIFDDQFSVERPDGSNFTLKIRSTKLEDSAMYFCASSETSGTSHEQYFGPGTRLTVT.

V is TRBV6-5 and J is TRBJ2-6, with no clear D. The CDR3 extends over 13 amino acids. Germline assignment: CDR1 MNHEY and CDR2 SVGAGI. The germline V and J ends were trimmed by 8 bases and 2 bases, with 7 bases remaining between them. In DNA, the CDR3 is TGTGCCAGCGACGGTGCTGGGGCCAACGTCCTGACTTTC. This codes for CASDGAGANVLTF.

In this sample, this clonotype turned up a few times. The CDR3 sequence: CASSHPSDHRGAFF. Here the CDR3 DNA reads TGTGCCAGCAGCCATCCATCAGACCACCGGGGAGCTTTCTTT. The rearrangement joins TRBV14 to TRBJ1-1; D unresolved. The V gene's germline CDR1 is SGHDN and CDR2 FVKESK. V was clipped by 3 bases and J by 10 bases, with 18 bases between them. The length of the CDR3 is 14 residues.

CDR3 in DNA: TGTGCCAGTAGTGTGGCGGCGGACCCGAGGGCCTACGAGCAGTACTTC. Translating it yields CASSVAADPRAYEQYF. The chain links TRBV19 to TRBJ2-7, with D maybe TRBD2 (5 bases). This CDR3 has 16 amino acids. Looked up from germline, CDR1 is LNHDA and CDR2 is SQIVND (reference sequence). Trimming cost V 5 bases and J 2 bases, with 19 bases left between them.

This clonotype was counted many times. The chain couples TRBV19 to TRBJ2-7; D might be TRBD1 (6 bases). Trimming shortened V by 6 bases and J by 1 base, and 16 bases separated the two germline ends. Germline CDR1 LNHDA, CDR2 SQIVND (reference sequence). The CDR3 is made up of 15 amino acids. CDR3 nucleotide sequence: TGTGCCAGTAGCCGAACAGGGTCGGAGTCCTACGAGCAGTACTTC. Translated: CASSRTGSESYEQYF.

The rearrangement joins TRBV5-4 to TRBJ2-5; 8 bases fit TRBD1. The trim removed 5 bases at V and 9 bases at J, leaving 6 bases unmatched. The CDR3 has 12 residues. Per germline, CDR1 SGHNT and CDR2 YYREEE (reference sequence). The CDR3 reads CASSKPGQAQYF. The CDR3 DNA reads TGTGCCAGCAGTAAACCGGGACAGGCCCAGTACTTC.

This sequence joins TRBV2 and TRBJ1-5; possible D gene TRBD1, 5 bases. Trimming took 2 bases from V and 4 from J, leaving 6 bases between them. The CDR3 sequence is 13 residues long. Per germline, CDR1 SNHLY and CDR2 FYNNEI. The CDR3 loop is CASSEKGNQPQHF. The CDR3 nucleotides read TGTGCCAGCAGTGAAAAGGGGAATCAGCCCCAGCATTTT.